Below, one TCR beta chain is given with its context. CD8+ and CD4+ blood T cells underwent TCR beta sequencing. Healthy donors constituted the controls, which were matched for age and sex. The data derive from a study of CD8 T cells in Susac syndrome. RNA was extracted with the RNeasy kit, and a quantity of roughly 0.45 to 1 ug was reverse transcribed using random hexamers. TCRdb re-called the immunoSEQ multiplex PCR reads through MiXCR, storing one row per CDR3 protein. This sample has about 200,000 distinct CDR3 sequences, with roughly 94% found just once. The sequence was collected from a human donor in good health. Sequencing input: CD4+ T cells from PBMCs.

CDR3 sequence reads: CASSLTDPWRDTQYF. The CDR3, as DNA: TGCGCCAGCAGCTTGACTGACCCGTGGCGGGATACGCAGTATTTT. This chain uses TRBV5-1 with TRBJ2-3, with D uncertain. Germline loops: CDR1 SGHRS, CDR2 YFSETQ. With 1 base removed from V and 6 bases from J, the gap between germline ends came to 15 bases. CDR3 length: 15 amino acids.